A selection of T cell receptor beta chains follows, all from one sample in a study of identical twins. TCRdb re-called the 5' RACE reads with MiXCR, one entry per CDR3 protein. This table has under 300,000 distinct CDR3 sequences, over 12% appearing once. The sample was memory (CD45RO+) T cells sorted from blood. These receptors were taken from a woman aged 18-30 years in good health. Each CDR3 is given with its conserved first and last residue. The order of the fields is CDR3 DNA, CDR3 protein, clone size, J gene, V gene, D gene. D genes are given only for firm matches. Part of the rows lack a size; the others show once, few, many or a class for expanded clones.

DNA: TGCGCCAGCCAGCAGACCCGCACAGATACGCAGTATTTT
CDR3: CASQQTRTDTQYF
size: few
J: TRBJ2-3
V: TRBV10-2
D: -

DNA: TGCGCCAGCAGTACTGGACAGGGGGAGGGTGAAAAACTGTTTTTT
CDR3: CASSTGQGEGEKLFF
size: -
J: TRBJ1-4
V: TRBV4-3
D: TRBD1

DNA: TGTGCCAGCATGAGACAGGGGGGGACAGATACGCAGTATTTT
CDR3: CASMRQGGTDTQYF
size: -
J: TRBJ2-3
V: TRBV2
D: TRBD1

DNA: TGTGCCAGCAGCCCCGGACGGGGACCCTACAATGAGCAGTTCTTC
CDR3: CASSPGRGPYNEQFF
size: -
J: TRBJ2-1
V: TRBV14
D: -

DNA: TGTGCCAGCAGCACCCGACAGGGGAGCGACGAGCAGTACTTC
CDR3: CASSTRQGSDEQYF
size: -
J: TRBJ2-7
V: TRBV7-8
D: TRBD1

DNA: TGTGCCACCAGTGATTTCCGGGACACCACAGATACGCAGTATTTT
CDR3: CATSDFRDTTDTQYF
size: many
J: TRBJ2-3
V: TRBV24-1
D: -

DNA: TGTGCCAGCAGTATCTGGGGGGATCGTTCTGGAAACACCATATATTTT
CDR3: CASSIWGDRSGNTIYF
size: -
J: TRBJ1-3
V: TRBV12-3/TRBV12-4
D: -

DNA: TGTGCCATCAGGGGGGTGGCGGAGAGCTACAATGAGCAGTTCTTC
CDR3: CAIRGVAESYNEQFF
size: -
J: TRBJ2-1
V: TRBV10-3
D: -

DNA: TGTGCCAGTCGGCCGATTGCGAACACCGGGGAGCTGTTTTTT
CDR3: CASRPIANTGELFF
size: -
J: TRBJ2-2
V: TRBV19
D: -

DNA: TGTGCCAGCAGCCGAGCGACGGGCTCTGGAAACACCATATATTTT
CDR3: CASSRATGSGNTIYF
size: -
J: TRBJ1-3
V: TRBV3-1
D: -

DNA: TGTGCCAGCAGGGGGGGGACAGACGAGCAGTACTTC
CDR3: CASRGGTDEQYF
size: few
J: TRBJ2-7
V: TRBV12-3/TRBV12-4
D: -

DNA: TGCAGTGCTAGTGGCATGCGGGACACTGAAGCTTTCTTT
CDR3: CSASGMRDTEAFF
size: many
J: TRBJ1-1
V: TRBV20-1
D: -

DNA: TGTGCCAGCAGCTTACACGACTCCAGTAATAACTACGAGCAGTACTTC
CDR3: CASSLHDSSNNYEQYF
size: -
J: TRBJ2-7
V: TRBV11-2
D: -

DNA: TGCAGTGCTCGTAATAGTGTAACAGCAAACTATGGCTACACCTTC
CDR3: CSARNSVTANYGYTF
size: -
J: TRBJ1-2
V: TRBV20-1
D: -

DNA: TGCGCCAGCAGCGAGAGGGGGCCTAACACCGGGGAGCTGTTTTTT
CDR3: CASSERGPNTGELFF
size: few
J: TRBJ2-2
V: TRBV5-1
D: TRBD1

DNA: TGTGCCAGCATGCTAGGGGGTGGAGCAACTAATGAAAAACTGTTTTTT
CDR3: CASMLGGGATNEKLFF
size: -
J: TRBJ1-4
V: TRBV7-9
D: -

DNA: TGTGCCAGCAGCTTACCGGGATGGGAGACCCAGTACTTC
CDR3: CASSLPGWETQYF
size: few
J: TRBJ2-5
V: TRBV7-9
D: -

DNA: TGCAGCGTTCATACGGGACCCAAGTCCTACGAGCAGTACTTC
CDR3: CSVHTGPKSYEQYF
size: many
J: TRBJ2-7
V: TRBV29-1
D: -

DNA: TGTGCCACCAGCTTCGGGACAGGGTACGTGAACACTGAAGCTTTCTTT
CDR3: CATSFGTGYVNTEAFF
size: few
J: TRBJ1-1
V: TRBV15
D: TRBD1

DNA: TGTGCCAGCAGCTTTGGCCAGCGGACGAGCACAGATACGCAGTATTTT
CDR3: CASSFGQRTSTDTQYF
size: few
J: TRBJ2-3
V: TRBV11-2
D: -

DNA: TGTGCCAGCAGTTACTGGCGGATGAAAGCTTTCTTT
CDR3: CASSYWRMKAFF
size: few
J: TRBJ1-1
V: TRBV6-2/TRBV6-3
D: -

DNA: TGTGCCAGCAGCCAGGGGGCTGGGGCCAACGTCCTGACTTTC
CDR3: CASSQGAGANVLTF
size: few
J: TRBJ2-6
V: TRBV3-1
D: -

DNA: TGTGCCAGCAGCCCCGAGATGACAGATACGCAGTATTTT
CDR3: CASSPEMTDTQYF
size: -
J: TRBJ2-3
V: TRBV5-5
D: -

DNA: TGTGCCATCAGTCCCCAGGGACCGATCCAAGAGACCCAGTACTTC
CDR3: CAISPQGPIQETQYF
size: many
J: TRBJ2-5
V: TRBV10-3
D: -